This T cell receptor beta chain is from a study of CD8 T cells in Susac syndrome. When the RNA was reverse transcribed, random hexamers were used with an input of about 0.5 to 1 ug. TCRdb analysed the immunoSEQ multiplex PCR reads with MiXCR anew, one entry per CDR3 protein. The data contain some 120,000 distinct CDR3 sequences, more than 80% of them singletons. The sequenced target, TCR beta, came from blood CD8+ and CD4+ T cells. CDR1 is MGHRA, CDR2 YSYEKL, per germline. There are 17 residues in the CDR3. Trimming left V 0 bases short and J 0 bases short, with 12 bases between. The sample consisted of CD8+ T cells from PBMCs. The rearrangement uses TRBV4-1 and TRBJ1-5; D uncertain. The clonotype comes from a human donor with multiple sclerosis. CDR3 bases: TGCGCCAGCAGCCAAGATCCCGTGGAAATTAGCAATCAGCCCCAGCATTTT. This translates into CASSQDPVEISNQPQHF.